This T cell receptor (beta chain) is drawn from a study of blood T cell repertoires in COVID-19. Profiled with immunoSEQ multiplex PCR; TCRdb holds only in-frame clones, not every one. The top ten hold less than 10% of the sample, which has over 85,000 clones, less than 75% seen once. CDR3 length: 14 amino acids. Germline lookup yields CDR1 SEHNR and CDR2 FQNEAQ (reference sequence). Trimming took 4 bases from V and 6 from J, leaving 15 bases between them. This TCR derives from an older woman with acute or convalescent COVID-19. The chain links TRBV7-9 to TRBJ1-1; D is unclear. The material sequenced was peripheral blood. CDR3 DNA: TGTGCCAGCAGCTCACGTTGGGCGGGCCCTGAAGCTTTCTTT. Its protein is CASSSRWAGPEAFF.